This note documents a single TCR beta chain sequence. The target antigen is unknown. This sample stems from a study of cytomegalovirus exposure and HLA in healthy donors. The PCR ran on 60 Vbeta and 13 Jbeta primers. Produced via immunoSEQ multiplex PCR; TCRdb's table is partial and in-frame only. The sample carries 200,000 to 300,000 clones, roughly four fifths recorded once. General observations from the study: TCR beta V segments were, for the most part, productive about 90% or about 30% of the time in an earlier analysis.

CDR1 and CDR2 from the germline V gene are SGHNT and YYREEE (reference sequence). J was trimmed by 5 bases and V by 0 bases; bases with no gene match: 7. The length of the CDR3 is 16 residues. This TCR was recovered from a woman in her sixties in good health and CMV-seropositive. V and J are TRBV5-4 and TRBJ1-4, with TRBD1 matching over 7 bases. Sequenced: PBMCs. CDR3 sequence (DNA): TGTGCCAGCAGCTTGGACTTGGGACAGCGCAATGAAAAACTGTTTTTT. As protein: CASSLDLGQRNEKLFF.